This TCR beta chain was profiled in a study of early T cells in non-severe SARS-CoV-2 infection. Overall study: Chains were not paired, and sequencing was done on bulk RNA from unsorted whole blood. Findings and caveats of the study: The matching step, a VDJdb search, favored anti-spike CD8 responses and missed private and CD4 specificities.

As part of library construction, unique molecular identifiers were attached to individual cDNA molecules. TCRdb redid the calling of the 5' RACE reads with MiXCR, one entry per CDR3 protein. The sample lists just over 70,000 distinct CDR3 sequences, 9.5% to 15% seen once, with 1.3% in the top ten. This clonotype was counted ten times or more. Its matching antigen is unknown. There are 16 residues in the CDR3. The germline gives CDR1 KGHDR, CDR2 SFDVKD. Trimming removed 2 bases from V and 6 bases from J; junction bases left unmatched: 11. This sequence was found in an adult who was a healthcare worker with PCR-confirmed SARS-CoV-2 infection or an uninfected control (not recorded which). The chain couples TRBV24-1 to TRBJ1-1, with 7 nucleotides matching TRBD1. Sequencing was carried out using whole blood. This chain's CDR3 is CATSDSEQGKLPEAFF. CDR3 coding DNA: TGTGCCACCAGTGATTCCGAACAGGGGAAGCTCCCTGAAGCTTTCTTT.